This T cell receptor (beta chain) was sequenced for a study of early T cells in non-severe SARS-CoV-2 infection. Study summary: Sequencing targeted bulk RNA from unsorted whole blood, leaving chains unpaired.

The V gene's germline CDR1 is MDHEN and CDR2 SYDVKM. The CDR3 contains 13 residues. V lost 8 bases to trimming and J lost 0 bases, with 8 bases between them. Each single cDNA molecule received a unique molecular identifier. From the 5' RACE reads, TCRdb called clonotypes with MiXCR, one entry per CDR3 protein. The table records over 35,000 distinct CDR3 sequences, about a tenth of them present only once. This clonotype has at least ten counts. Its antigen is still unknown. Whole-study findings and limits: The study's VDJdb matching favored anti-spike CD8 responses and missed private and CD4 specificities.

The source is an adult who was a healthcare worker with PCR-confirmed SARS-CoV-2 infection or an uninfected control (not recorded which). The V gene is TRBV28, the J gene TRBJ1-5; D is perhaps TRBD1 (5 bases). Sequencing was performed on whole blood. CDR3 residues: CASFDSSNQPQHF. In DNA form, the CDR3 reads TGTGCCAGCTTCGACAGTAGCAATCAGCCCCAGCATTTT.